This T cell receptor beta chain was obtained from a study of early T cells in non-severe SARS-CoV-2 infection. Study conclusions and caveats: Lookups in VDJdb leaned toward anti-spike CD8 responses and missed private and CD4 specificities.

Individual cDNA molecules were tagged with unique molecular identifiers. Each CDR3 protein is one row after TCRdb ran MiXCR on the 5' RACE reads. The repertoire holds fewer than 100,000 distinct CDR3 sequences, over 5% seen once, with roughly 8% in the top ten. The V end lost 4 bases, the J end lost 4 bases, and 11 bases lay between the germline ends. Germline loops: CDR1 SEHNR, CDR2 FQNEAQ (reference sequence). This CDR3 comprises 14 residues. There are many counts of this clonotype. Its antigen remains unknown. The sequenced material came from whole blood. The sequence came from an adult who was a healthcare worker with PCR-confirmed SARS-CoV-2 infection or an uninfected control (not recorded which). The chain is built from TRBV7-9 and TRBJ2-1; D not resolved. CDR3 nucleotide sequence: TGTGCCAGCAGCTACCGTGACAATTACAATGAGCAGTTCTTC. This gives the protein CASSYRDNYNEQFF. The entire variable domain, with the rest obtained from reference TRBV7-9 and TRBJ2-1, is as follows: DTGVSQNPRHKITKRGQNVTFRCDPISEHNRLYWYRQTLGQGPEFLTYFQNEAQLEKSRLLSDRFSAERPKGSFSTLEIQRTEQGDSAMYLCASSYRDNYNEQFFGPGTRLTVL.